A single TCR beta chain is shown here with its context. The antigen is unknown. These data originate in a study of T-cell memory formation after mild COVID-19. Via MiXCR, TCRdb re-called the 5' RACE reads, giving one row per CDR3 protein. The sample carries roughly 380,000 distinct CDR3 sequences, 28% recorded once. CDR3 length: 17 residues. The germline CDR1 and CDR2 sequences are LGHDT and YNNKEL (reference sequence). Deletions cut 2 bases from V and 6 bases from J, with 20 bases between. General observations from the study: What remained unconfirmed was the SARS-CoV-2 specificity of second-wave clones peaking on day 37.

The chain joins TRBV3-1 to TRBJ2-1, with D unclear. The sequencing input was PBMCs or a T cell subset sorted from them (not recorded which). The receptor's source is an adult woman who had mild COVID-19 (a few samples of this study predate the infection). Cell type and time point are not known. The CDR3 loop reads CASSQTARIPQGNEQFF. The CDR3, as DNA: TGTGCCAGCAGCCAAACCGCTCGCATACCTCAAGGCAATGAGCAGTTCTTC.